These T cell receptor beta chains were read from a single sample in a study of regulatory T cells in long-lasting Graves disease. TCRdb called the multiplex PCR reads again in MiXCR, with one record for every CDR3 protein. The data show about 420,000 distinct CDR3 sequences, with about 15% seen just once and about 23% held by the top ten. The sample also formed part of further work on T cells in Graves' hyperthyroidism and ophthalmopathy.

The specimen was peripheral blood mononuclear cells (PBMCs), collected at new diagnosis, from a patient treated with antithyroid drugs. Receptor source: a woman aged 18-35 years with Graves disease. CDR3s include the opening cysteine and the closing phenylalanine or tryptophan. A D gene is named only where the DNA matches it firmly. A row's size may be missing; if present it is once, few, many or a size class.

TRBV6-1	TRBJ2-7	-	TRBD2	TGTGCCGGCGGAACTAGCGGGAGTACTTACGAGCAGTACTTC	CAGGTSGSTYEQYF
TRBV18	TRBJ2-1	-	-	TGTGCCAGCTCACCCCACGATGAGCAGTTCTTC	CASSPHDEQFF
TRBV28	TRBJ1-6	-	TRBD1	TGTGCCAGCAGGGGACAGTTAACTTATAATTCACCCCTCCACTTT	CASRGQLTYNSPLHF
TRBV6-5	TRBJ2-5	few	TRBD1	TGTGCCAGCAGTTACTTGGACAGGGGGGGGACCCAGTACTTC	CASSYLDRGGTQYF
TRBV15	TRBJ1-1	-	-	TGTGCCACCAGCAGGCAGGTGTCGAACACTGAAGCTTTCTTT	CATSRQVSNTEAFF
TRBV28	TRBJ2-3	few	-	TGTGCCAGCAGTTTAGCAGGGATGAGGACAGATACGCAGTATTTT	CASSLAGMRTDTQYF
TRBV29-1	TRBJ2-1	many	-	TGCAGCGCCGACCGCTCCGGGGCCAATGAGCAGTTCTTC	CSADRSGANEQFF
TRBV7-9	TRBJ1-1	-	-	TGTGCCAGCAGCCCGTTAGGGGGTCGTGGAGCTTTCTTT	CASSPLGGRGAFF
TRBV6-7	TRBJ2-3	many	TRBD2	TGTGCCAGCAGACCCGGGACTAGCGGGAGTGCAGATACGCAGTATTTT	CASRPGTSGSADTQYF
TRBV29-1	TRBJ1-2	many	-	TGCAGCGTTGTTTCCCCAACAGGGTTTGGCTACACCTTC	CSVVSPTGFGYTF
TRBV7-6	TRBJ1-3	-	-	TGTGCCAGCAGCTTAGGACAGGCTGGTGGAAACACCATATATTTT	CASSLGQAGGNTIYF
TRBV19	TRBJ2-1	few	-	TGTGCCAGTAGTGGACGAAACGGCTTCGCCTACAATGAGCAGTTCTTC	CASSGRNGFAYNEQFF
TRBV5-1	TRBJ2-3	-	-	TGCGCCAGCAGCACCCGGACAGCCACAGATACGCAGTATTTT	CASSTRTATDTQYF
TRBV28	TRBJ1-2	many	-	TGTGCCAGCAGTTTATGGGGAGACTATGGCTACACCTTC	CASSLWGDYGYTF
TRBV6-1	TRBJ2-7	many	-	TGTGCCAGCAGTGATGTAGAGGATGCTTACGAGCAGTACTTC	CASSDVEDAYEQYF
TRBV14	TRBJ2-1	many	TRBD2	TGTGCCAGCAGCAAATCGGGACTAGCGAGCCACTTC	CASSKSGLASHF
TRBV30	TRBJ2-1	many	-	TGTGCCTGGAGGGGTCGGACCTCGAGAGATGAGCAGTTCTTC	CAWRGRTSRDEQFF
TRBV6-1	TRBJ2-1	many	-	TGTGCCAGCAACCCAGACAGGGGAGGGTACAATGAGCAGTTCTTC	CASNPDRGGYNEQFF
TRBV6-1	TRBJ2-6	-	-	TGTGCCAGCAGTGAACAACCTAGGGGGTCTGGGGCCAACGTCCTGACTTTC	CASSEQPRGSGANVLTF
TRBV7-2	TRBJ2-7	many	TRBD2	TGTGCCAGCAGCCTTCGGGAGGGAACAGGTTCTTCCTACGAGCAGTACTTC	CASSLREGTGSSYEQYF
TRBV6-2/TRBV6-3	TRBJ2-6	few	TRBD1	TGTGCCAGCACCAGCAACCAGGGGGTCGGGGCCAACGTCCTGACTTTC	CASTSNQGVGANVLTF
TRBV2	TRBJ2-1	many	TRBD2	TGTGCCAGCAGCTCAGCGGGAGGGTCCTACAATGAGCAGTTCTTC	CASSSAGGSYNEQFF
TRBV6-1	TRBJ2-7	many	TRBD2	TGTGCCAGCAGTGAAGGACTAGCGGGAGTTTACGAGCAGTACTTC	CASSEGLAGVYEQYF
TRBV28	TRBJ2-3	many	TRBD2	TGTGCCAGCAGCCTTGCTAGCGGGAGATATGGGGAAGATACGCAGTATTTT	CASSLASGRYGEDTQYF
TRBV6-1	TRBJ2-5	-	TRBD2	TGTGCCAGCTCACCATTAGCCACGGGACTAGCGGGACAAGAGACCCAGTACTTC	CASSPLATGLAGQETQYF
TRBV5-5	TRBJ1-5	-	-	TGTGCCAGCAGCTTGAGGTTCAGGGGTCAGCCCCAGCATTTT	CASSLRFRGQPQHF
TRBV5-1	TRBJ2-7	-	-	TGCGCCAGCCCTATGGCCTACAATGAGCAGTACTTC	CASPMAYNEQYF
TRBV7-9	TRBJ2-3	many	-	TGTGCCAGCAGCTTCGGAGCGTCGGACACAGATACGCAGTATTTT	CASSFGASDTDTQYF
TRBV7-2	TRBJ2-7	-	TRBD2	TGTGCCAGCATGGCGGGAGAAAGCTCCTACGAGCAGTACTTC	CASMAGESSYEQYF
TRBV7-2	TRBJ2-3	many	TRBD1	TGTGCCAGCAGCCGGACAGGGGGGACTGGCACAGATACGCAGTATTTT	CASSRTGGTGTDTQYF
TRBV12-3/TRBV12-4	TRBJ1-5	many	-	TGTGCCAGCAGTCCACAACTTGCGGGGACAAATCAGCCCCAGCATTTT	CASSPQLAGTNQPQHF
TRBV15	TRBJ1-1	-	TRBD1	TGTGCCACCAGCAGATCACCCAACAGGGGGCTTGGCACTGAAGCTTTCTTT	CATSRSPNRGLGTEAFF
TRBV24-1	TRBJ2-3	many	-	TGTGCCACCAGCGGGGTTCAAGGCACAGATACGCAGTATTTT	CATSGVQGTDTQYF
TRBV3-1	TRBJ1-1	few	TRBD1	TGTGCCAGCAGGACAGGGGGTAAATCTGAAGCTTTCTTT	CASRTGGKSEAFF
TRBV5-1	TRBJ2-5	few	TRBD1	TGCGCCAGCAGCGCGGGACAGGGGGTAGGGGAGACCCAGTACTTC	CASSAGQGVGETQYF
TRBV20-1	TRBJ2-5	few	-	TGCAGTGCCACCAACACAAGGGATGAGGAGACCCAGTACTTC	CSATNTRDEETQYF
TRBV28	TRBJ2-2	-	-	TGTGCCAGCAGTTTATACGGGCGTGAGGACACCGGGGAGCTGTTTTTT	CASSLYGREDTGELFF
TRBV2	TRBJ2-5	many	TRBD1	TGTGCCAGCAGTCCTAGGACAGGAGGATCCTTGGCCCAGTACTTC	CASSPRTGGSLAQYF
TRBV11-2	TRBJ2-3	many	TRBD1	TGTGCCAGCAGCTCTCCGACAGGGCGCACAGATACGCAGTATTTT	CASSSPTGRTDTQYF
TRBV27	TRBJ2-1	-	TRBD2	TGTGCCAGCCAACTAGCGGGAGCGGCAGTTTCCTACAATGAGCAGTTCTTC	CASQLAGAAVSYNEQFF
TRBV12-3/TRBV12-4	TRBJ1-6	once	-	TGTGCCAGCAGTACCCTCGGGTCGCCCCTCCACTTT	CASSTLGSPLHF
TRBV29-1	TRBJ2-3	-	TRBD2	TGCAGCCTCGATGGGCTAGCGGGAGAGGGGCCAGATACGCAGTATTTT	CSLDGLAGEGPDTQYF
TRBV28	TRBJ2-3	many	TRBD2	TGTGCCAGCAGATACCCTACCGGGACTAGCGGGAGGGCCACAGATACGCAGTATTTT	CASRYPTGTSGRATDTQYF
TRBV7-2	TRBJ2-1	-	-	TGTGCCAGCAGCTTAAGTACTTTTGAGCAGTTCTTC	CASSLSTFEQFF
TRBV11-2	TRBJ2-7	few	-	TGTGCCAGCAGCTTAGTTCCCGGATACTCCTACGAGCAGTACTTC	CASSLVPGYSYEQYF
TRBV5-1	TRBJ2-1	many	TRBD2	TGCGCCAGCACCGCGGGACTAGCGATCTACAATGAGCAGTTCTTC	CASTAGLAIYNEQFF
TRBV3-1	TRBJ2-7	few	-	TGTGCCAGCAGCCAAGATCGGAAGCTCGAGCAGTACTTC	CASSQDRKLEQYF
TRBV19	TRBJ1-5	once	TRBD1	TGTGCCAGTAGGGACCTGACAGGGTTAAATCAGCCCCAGCATTTT	CASRDLTGLNQPQHF
TRBV10-2	TRBJ1-1	-	TRBD1	TGCGCCAGCAGTGAGTCGTTAATAGACAGGGGTGGTACTGAAGCTTTCTTT	CASSESLIDRGGTEAFF
TRBV10-3	TRBJ2-3	-	-	TGTGCCATCAGGGAGGACAGCCACACAGATACGCAGTATTTT	CAIREDSHTDTQYF
TRBV20-1	TRBJ2-1	many	-	TGCAGTGCTGCACCGGGCGGCTCCTACAATGAGCAGTTCTTC	CSAAPGGSYNEQFF
TRBV6-1	TRBJ1-1	few	TRBD1	TGTGCCAGCAGGGGAGGGGGCCTGACTGAAGCTTTCTTT	CASRGGGLTEAFF
TRBV27	TRBJ2-7	few	TRBD1	TGTGCCAGCAGTTTGTCACAGGGGGCCTACGAGCAGTACTTC	CASSLSQGAYEQYF
TRBV2	TRBJ2-4	few	TRBD1	TGTGCCAGCAGAACGGACAGGGGAAACATTCAGTACTTC	CASRTDRGNIQYF
TRBV6-1	TRBJ1-1	many	-	TGTGCCAGCAAACGGGGCCACACTGAAGCTTTCTTT	CASKRGHTEAFF
TRBV5-1	TRBJ1-1	-	TRBD1	TGTGCCAGCAGCGCCCGGGACAGGGGGCTCTCTGAAGCTTTCTTT	CASSARDRGLSEAFF
TRBV29-1	TRBJ2-7	-	-	TGCAGCGTTGTTCAGGGTCCCCACGAGCAGTACTTC	CSVVQGPHEQYF